The following is a T cell receptor beta chain sequence with its context. Sequencing of TCR beta was undertaken in CD8+ and CD4+ T cells derived from blood. The record originates from a study of CD8 T cells in Susac syndrome. The authors reverse transcribed roughly 0.5 to 1 ug RNA with random hexamers. MiXCR, run by TCRdb on the immunoSEQ multiplex PCR reads, gives a single entry per CDR3 protein. The repertoire includes about 100,000 distinct CDR3 sequences, roughly 96% of them detected once, and 0.3% to 0.35% sits in the top ten. The germline gives CDR1 LNHNV, CDR2 YYDKDF (reference sequence). The CDR3 loop spans 13 amino acids. V shed 2 bases, J shed 9 bases, and the junction held 2 bases outside the gene matches.

V usage is TRBV15 and J usage is TRBJ2-1; 9 nucleotides line up with TRBD1. This sequence was found in a human donor with Susac syndrome. The sample comprised CD8+ T cells from PBMCs. CDR3 in DNA: TGTGCCACCAGCAGAACAGGGGGCAGTGAGCAGTTCTTC. Translated: CATSRTGGSEQFF.